The 3 T cell receptor beta chains presented below share a single source sample, sequenced in a study of naive and memory T cell subsets. Both TRBC1 and TRBC2 were covered by a beta constant-region primer of two equimolar oligonucleotides. MiXCR, run by TCRdb on the UMI-ligation and nested PCR reads, gives a single entry per CDR3 protein. The table includes 65,000 to 85,000 distinct CDR3 sequences, around 12% detected once. Sequencing was done on a sample of central memory CD4+ T cells from blood. The receptors derive from a human donor in good health.

This clonotype has a handful of counts. The gene calls are TRBV27 and TRBJ1-5; D gene ambiguous. This CDR3 has 13 residues. Trimming removed 1 base at V and 4 bases at J, with 5 bases between. The germline CDR1 and CDR2 sequences are MNHEY and SMNVEV (reference sequence). As DNA, the CDR3 is TGTGCCAGCAGTTTATGGCAGAATCAGCCCCAGCATTTT. This translates into CASSLWQNQPQHF.

Comments on this clonotype: No conserved phenylalanine or tryptophan ends this CDR3, so it is likely a read error. DNA of the CDR3: TGCAGTGCTGCTCCCCCGGGACTAGCAAACGGTGAGCAGTTCCTC. It codes for CSAAPPGLANGEQFL. This sequence joins TRBV20-1 and TRBJ2-1; 9 bases fit TRBD2. The CDR3 is 15 amino acids. The V segment lost 5 bases and the J segment 9 bases; nucleotides outside the gene matches: 14. Germline V gene sequence: CDR1 DFQATT, CDR2 SNEGSKA (reference sequence).

This clonotype has only a few counts. This sequence joins TRBV12-3 or TRBV12-4 and TRBJ1-1; no reliable D call. This CDR3 comprises 13 residues. Trimming removed 3 bases from V and 1 base from J, with 6 bases in between. DNA of the CDR3: TGTGCCAGCAGTTTTACCCGGAACACTGAAGCTTTCTTT. Translated, it gives CASSFTRNTEAFF.